This T cell receptor beta chain was recovered during a study of T cells after yellow fever vaccination. Study-wide context: Those fractions that held only low numbers of cells were prepared using the SMART-Seq v4 Ultra Low Input RNA kit.

Template switching by 5'RACE produced TCR cDNA, adding a universal primer site and UMIs. TCRdb re-analysed the 5' RACE reads in MiXCR, keeping a single row per CDR3 protein. The data hold hundreds of thousands of distinct CDR3 sequences, with 9.5% to 13% observed a single time. The J segment lost 6 bases and the V segment lost 3 bases, leaving 5 bases of the junction unmatched. Germline CDR1 reads SGHVS; CDR2 reads FNYEAQ. The CDR3 is 16 residues long. The sequence was collected from a young man who received the YFV17D yellow fever vaccine. The chain joins TRBV7-6 to TRBJ2-1, with TRBD2 matching over 13 bases. The input for sequencing was PBMCs, taken on the day of the first yellow fever vaccination. CDR3 nucleotide sequence: TGTGCCAGCAGCTTTTCACTAGCGGGGGGGCTCAATGAGCAGTTCTTC. It translates to CASSFSLAGGLNEQFF.